One sample yielded the 30 T cell receptor beta chains listed below, sequenced in a study of blood T cell repertoires in COVID-19. This table comes from immunoSEQ multiplex PCR, and its TCRdb copy is limited to in-frame clones, with some not included. This table has roughly 200,000 clones, 88% appearing once. The sequenced material came from peripheral blood. These receptor sequences come from a man aged 45 to 65 with COVID-19, enrolled during active disease.

The rearrangement joins TRBV7-8 to TRBJ1-4; D is ambiguous. The CDR3 totals 14 residues. The V gene's germline CDR1 is SGHVS and CDR2 FQNEAQ. Trimming took 3 bases from V and 7 from J, leaving 12 bases between them. CDR3 amino acids: CASSFGELGEKLFF. CDR3 DNA sequence: TGTGCCAGCAGCTTCGGGGAGTTGGGTGAAAAACTGTTTTTT.

The chain links TRBV7-7 to TRBJ2-5; tentatively, D is TRBD2 (7 bases). Germline V gene lookup returns CDR1 SSHAT and CDR2 FNYEAQ (reference sequence). The CDR3 covers 16 residues. With 1 base removed from V and 4 bases from J, the gap between germline ends came to 16 bases. DNA of the CDR3: TGTGCCAGCAGCTTAGGTGGAGGGGGGGCCGGAGAGACCCAGTACTTC. As protein: CASSLGGGGAGETQYF.

This clone was detected once. DNA for the CDR3: TGTGCCAGCAGCCAAGAACAAGGGACTCAACTGTTTTTT. The encoded protein is CASSQEQGTQLFF. The rearrangement joins TRBV14 to TRBJ1-4; possible D gene TRBD1, 5 bases. This CDR3 region has 13 residues. The V end lost 0 bases, the J end lost 12 bases, and 11 bases lay between the germline ends. Germline CDR1 SGHDN, CDR2 FVKESK.

Written as DNA, the CDR3 is TGTGCCAGCAGATGGGGACAGGTAGTAGAGACCCAGTACTTC. This translates into CASRWGQVVETQYF. This chain joins TRBV28 and TRBJ2-5, with 8 bases that match TRBD1. The CDR3 is 14 amino acids. Germline V CDR1 and CDR2: MDHEN, SYDVKM. V shed 6 bases, J shed 4 bases, and the junction held 7 bases outside the gene matches.

The chain is built from TRBV6-2 or TRBV6-3 and TRBJ1-2; 7 nucleotides agree with TRBD1. Germline trimming cut 2 bases from V and 2 bases from J; bases unmatched to any gene: 8. This CDR3 has 16 amino acids. Germline V lookup: CDR1 MNHEY, CDR2 SVGEGT. CDR3 residues: CASSYMTGTPNYGYTF. Here the CDR3 DNA reads TGTGCCAGCAGTTACATGACAGGGACCCCAAACTATGGCTACACCTTC.

The gene calls are TRBV7-2 and TRBJ2-5; D is uncertain. CDR3 length equals 12 residues. The germline gives CDR1 SGHTA, CDR2 FQGNSA. Trimming stripped 5 bases from V and 5 bases from J, with 9 bases between. The chain's CDR3 is CASSLYVETQYF. The CDR3 DNA sequence: TGTGCCAGCAGCCTCTACGTCGAGACCCAGTACTTC.

The CDR3 loop is CASSSSGRITDTQYF. CDR3 coding DNA: TGCGCCAGCAGCTCTAGCGGGAGGATAACAGATACGCAGTATTTT. The rearrangement joins TRBV5-1 to TRBJ2-3, with 11 positions matching TRBD2. Per germline, CDR1 SGHRS and CDR2 YFSETQ. J was trimmed by 3 bases and V by 3 bases; bases with no gene match: 3. The CDR3 loop spans 15 amino acids.

This chain connects TRBV6-5 to TRBJ1-1, with 8 positions matching TRBD1. CDR1 is MNHEY and CDR2 is SVGAGI in the germline V gene. The trim removed 4 bases at V and 7 bases at J, leaving 8 bases unmatched. The CDR3 sequence is 14 residues long. The CDR3 here is CASSFRQGKGEAFF. The CDR3, as DNA: TGTGCCAGCAGTTTCAGACAGGGGAAGGGTGAAGCTTTCTTT.

This chain connects TRBV19 to TRBJ2-5; D possibly corresponds to TRBD2 (5 bases). Looked up from germline, CDR1 is LNHDA and CDR2 is SQIVND (reference sequence). The CDR3 spans 14 residues. Trimming pared 7 bases from V and 5 bases from J, leaving 17 bases between. In DNA form, the CDR3 reads TGTGCCAGTACTCCGGGTCTTTTAGCGGAGACCCAGTACTTC. Amino acid sequence: CASTPGLLAETQYF. Combining the CDR3 with reference TRBV19 and TRBJ2-5 gives the whole variable domain DGGITQSPKYLFRKEGQNVTLSCEQNLNHDAMYWYRQDPGQGLRLIYYSQIVNDFQKGDIAEGYSVSREKKESFPLTVTSAQKNPTAFYLCASTPGLLAETQYFGPGTRLLVL.

This clone was picked up one time. V and J are TRBV2 and TRBJ1-5, with a weak D call TRBD1 (5 bases). Between the trimmed V and J ends, which lost 3 bases and 6 bases, there was a span of 12 bases. This CDR3 comprises 14 residues. Per the germline V gene, CDR1 is SNHLY and CDR2 is FYNNEI. The CDR3 DNA reads TGTGCCAGCAGTGAGCGTAGGGGCGGTCAGCCCCAGCATTTT. Its protein is CASSERRGGQPQHF.

This clone was seen just once. The rearrangement joins TRBV19 to TRBJ2-5, with TRBD2 matching over 12 bases. V was clipped by 1 base and J by 1 base; unmatched bases: 10. The CDR3 has 19 residues. From germline, CDR1 is LNHDA and CDR2 SQIVND (reference sequence). The CDR3: CASSIGHSLLAGGQETQYF. CDR3 coding DNA: TGTGCCAGTAGTATAGGACACTCTTTACTAGCGGGGGGCCAAGAGACCCAGTACTTC.

CDR3 amino acids: CASSRPDRVNTEAFF. For the CDR3, the DNA is TGTGCCAGCAGCCGTCCGGACAGGGTGAACACTGAAGCTTTCTTT. V usage is TRBV28 and J usage is TRBJ1-1, with 8 bases fitting TRBD1. The ends lost 6 bases at V and 0 bases at J; junction bases unmatched: 6. This CDR3 is built from 15 residues. The germline CDR1 and CDR2 sequences are MDHEN and SYDVKM.

The chain uses TRBV2 and TRBJ2-3; D is unclear. V gave up 3 bases and J gave up 0 bases, with 10 bases separating them. Germline CDR1 is SNHLY and CDR2 is FYNNEI. The CDR3 is 15 amino acids. The CDR3 DNA is TGTGCCAGCAGTGAGGTAGCTCGGAGCACAGATACGCAGTATTTT. It encodes CASSEVARSTDTQYF.

The chain has TRBV7-2 and TRBJ2-1, with TRBD2 identical over 8 bases. The CDR3 runs 15 residues. Germline CDR1 and CDR2: SGHTA and FQGNSA. V lost 2 bases to trimming and J lost 9 bases; unmatched junction nucleotides: 9. CDR3 bases: TGTGCCAGCAGCTTATCGGCGGGAGGACGGGGTGAGCAGTTCTTC. Its protein product is CASSLSAGGRGEQFF. Together with reference TRBV7-2 and TRBJ2-1, the CDR3 gives the full variable domain: GAGVSQSPSNKVTEKGKDVELRCDPISGHTALYWYRQSLGQGLEFLIYFQGNSAPDKSGLPSDRFSAERTGGSVSTLTIQRTQQEDSAVYLCASSLSAGGRGEQFFGPGTRLTVL.

The chain couples TRBV14 to TRBJ2-7, with D possibly being TRBD2 (5 bases). V was cut by 1 base and J by 0 bases, with 7 bases left in between. Germline CDR1 is SGHDN and CDR2 is FVKESK. The CDR3 runs to 14 residues. CDR3 sequence: CASSQVDYSYEQYF. CDR3 sequence (DNA): TGTGCCAGCAGCCAAGTTGACTACTCCTACGAGCAGTACTTC.

The V gene is TRBV28, the J gene TRBJ1-5; 7 bases are shared with TRBD1. Germline assignment: CDR1 MDHEN and CDR2 SYDVKM. V lost 8 bases and J lost 0; bases outside the gene matches: 4. This CDR3 has 14 residues. The CDR3 DNA is TGTGCCAGCCGCGACAGGGTTAGCAATCAGCCCCAGCATTTT. Translated, it gives CASRDRVSNQPQHF.

This chain uses TRBV2 with TRBJ2-1; 10 nucleotides align to TRBD2. The CDR3 totals 17 residues. The V gene's germline CDR1 is SNHLY and CDR2 FYNNEI. The V segment lost 2 bases and the J segment 8 bases; nucleotides outside the gene matches: 12. The DNA of the CDR3 is TGTGCCAGCAGTGAAAACGGGCCTAGCGGGAGCCCTCATGAGCAGTTCTTC. This gives the protein CASSENGPSGSPHEQFF. Together with reference TRBV2 and TRBJ2-1, the CDR3 gives the full variable domain: EPEVTQTPSHQVTQMGQEVILRCVPISNHLYFYWYRQILGQKVEFLVSFYNNEISEKSEIFDDQFSVERPDGSNFTLKIRSTKLEDSAMYFCASSENGPSGSPHEQFFGPGTRLTVL.

The V gene is TRBV18, the J gene TRBJ2-5; 10 positions agree with TRBD1. Germline V lookup: CDR1 KGHSH, CDR2 LQKENI. The CDR3 has 16 amino acids. V dropped 2 bases and J dropped 1; count of bases not matched to a gene: 4. The CDR3 region is CASSPMTGGAQETQYF. The CDR3 nucleotides are TGTGCCAGCTCACCAATGACAGGGGGCGCCCAAGAGACCCAGTACTTC.

The sample holds one count of this clone. The J gene is TRBJ2-3, the V gene TRBV6-5; 7 bases are shared with TRBD1. This CDR3 is built from 14 residues. Germline loops: CDR1 MNHEY, CDR2 SVGAGI. Trimming took 4 bases from V and 6 from J; bases not matched to a gene: 7. The DNA of the CDR3 is TGTGCCAGCAGTTTAAATGACAGGGCGGATACGCAGTATTTT. Residues: CASSLNDRADTQYF.

The chain links TRBV30 to TRBJ2-5; D may correspond to TRBD1 or TRBD2 (6 bases each). Germline CDR1 is GTSNPN and CDR2 is SVGIG (reference sequence). The CDR3 contains 15 residues. Deletions cut 8 bases from V and 1 base from J, with 20 bases between. CDR3 nucleotides: TGTGCCGGGGGCCGCCGGGGGAGCCTCCAAGAGACCCAGTACTTC. Encoded protein: CAGGRRGSLQETQYF.

This clone has just one count. The chain recombines TRBV10-3 with TRBJ1-5; D is unclear. Germline CDR1 is ENHRY and CDR2 is SYGVKD. V was pared by 3 bases and J by 0 bases, with 21 bases between. The CDR3 covers 19 residues. CDR3 DNA: TGTGCCATCAGTGACATCCGGGCGGGGTCCCTTTATAGCAATCAGCCCCAGCATTTT. Residues: CAISDIRAGSLYSNQPQHF.

This clone is a singleton in its sample. V usage is TRBV5-1 and J usage is TRBJ2-1; 9 bases agree with TRBD2. The CDR3 consists of 16 residues. In germline, CDR1 is SGHRS, CDR2 YFSETQ. The trim removed 1 base at V and 7 bases at J, leaving 9 bases unmatched. The DNA of the CDR3 is TGCGCCAGCAGCTTGACCCCTAGCGGGACCCTGAATGAGCAGTTCTTC. Its translation is CASSLTPSGTLNEQFF. Using reference TRBV5-1 and TRBJ2-1 for the parts outside the CDR3, the full variable domain is KAGVTQTPRYLIKTRGQQVTLSCSPISGHRSVSWYQQTPGQGLQFLFEYFSETQRNKGNFPGRFSGRQFSNSRSEMNVSTLELGDSALYLCASSLTPSGTLNEQFFGPGTRLTVL.

The chain links TRBV18 to TRBJ1-1; 9 nucleotides agree with TRBD1. The CDR3 loop spans 17 amino acids. The junction had 8 bases not matched to a gene; V was cut back by 2 bases and J by 1 base. Germline V gene lookup returns CDR1 KGHSH and CDR2 LQKENI. The CDR3 here is CASSPITTGQGNTEAFF. The CDR3 coding sequence is TGTGCCAGCTCACCAATTACCACGGGACAGGGGAACACTGAAGCTTTCTTT.

In this sample, this clone turned up once. The chain couples TRBV10-3 to TRBJ2-3; 8 bases align to TRBD2. Germline-derived CDR1 and CDR2 are ENHRY and SYGVKD. The CDR3 consists of 15 residues. Germline trimming cut 3 bases from V and 4 bases from J; bases unmatched to any gene: 6. CDR3 in DNA: TGTGCCATCAGTGACGGCGGGAGGTGGTCAGATACGCAGTATTTT. Protein product: CAISDGGRWSDTQYF.

The gene calls are TRBV18 and TRBJ2-1, with 9 positions matching TRBD2. The CDR3 totals 15 residues. After removal of 3 bases from V and 7 bases from J, the junction contained 7 bases not matched to a gene. CDR1 is KGHSH and CDR2 is LQKENI in the germline V gene. The CDR3 DNA follows: TGTGCCAGCTCACCCCAAGCGGGGGGAGGAAATGAGCAGTTCTTC. Its protein is CASSPQAGGGNEQFF.

The chain recombines TRBV27 with TRBJ2-7; 12 bases align to TRBD2. The trim removed 2 bases at V and 0 bases at J, leaving 2 bases unmatched. In germline, CDR1 is MNHEY, CDR2 SMNVEV (reference sequence). The CDR3 is 16 amino acids. CDR3 DNA sequence: TGTGCCAGCAGTTTAGGACTAGCGGGGTCCTCCTACGAGCAGTACTTC. Protein product: CASSLGLAGSSYEQYF.

The chain links TRBV4-1 to TRBJ1-1; 10 bases are shared with TRBD1. The CDR3 consists of 14 residues. Germline trimming cut 3 bases from V and 11 bases from J; bases unmatched to any gene: 9. Germline V CDR1 and CDR2: MGHRA, YSYEKL. In DNA, the CDR3 is TGCGCCAGCAGCCAGGGGGACAGGGGTTTGTCTGCTTTCTTT. Translation gives CASSQGDRGLSAFF.

The V and J genes are TRBV6-1 and TRBJ1-3; no clear D. The V end was cut by 1 base, the J end by 0 bases, with 10 bases between. The CDR3 has 16 residues. CDR1 MNHNS and CDR2 SASEGT come from the germline V gene. CDR3 bases: TGTGCCAGCAGTGAAGGAACCGGTAGCTCTGGAAACACCATATATTTT. Amino acid sequence: CASSEGTGSSGNTIYF.

This clone was detected once. The junction and the germline gene differ at one end; a read error may be behind it. This chain connects TRBV6-1 to TRBJ1-5, with D maybe TRBD1 (5 bases). Germline assignment: CDR1 MNHNS and CDR2 SASEGT. CDR3 length: 14 amino acids. The DNA for the CDR3 is TGTGCCAGCAGGGAAGGGGCCAGCAATCAGCCCCAGCATTTT. Translating it yields CASREGASNQPQHF.

The chain is built from TRBV5-1 and TRBJ2-1; weak D call: TRBD1 (6 bases). Trimming removed 3 bases from V and 9 bases from J, with 40 bases in between. The CDR3 length is 22 residues. Germline loops: CDR1 SGHRS, CDR2 YFSETQ. CDR3 in amino acids: CASSSYDRDTALSYRIEIEQFF. The CDR3 region has the DNA TGCGCCAGCAGCTCATACGATCGGGACACCGCGCTCTCCTATAGGATAGAGATTGAGCAGTTCTTC.